The 4 T cell receptor beta chains given below trace back to one sample, sequenced in a study of beta chain features in type 1 diabetes. Reverse transcription of all isolated RNA meant that expressed TCRB transcripts were sequenced. The protocol was immunoSEQ multiplex PCR, while the TCRdb copy is restricted to in-frame clones and leaves out a portion. The top ten clones hold 0.07% to 0.095% of a sample with over 500,000 clones, 15% to 17% of them seen once. Material: naive CD4+ T cells from blood. Source of these receptors: a man aged 18 to 29 in good health.

The gene calls are TRBV5-1 and TRBJ2-1, with TRBD2 matching 14 bases. The CDR3 is 20 residues long. The V segment lost 0 bases and the J segment 8 bases; nucleotides outside the gene matches: 16. The V gene's germline CDR1 is SGHRS and CDR2 YFSETQ. In DNA, the CDR3 is TGCGCCAGCAGCTTGGGCCCGGGGAATCCGACTAGCGGGAGGGGCGATGAGCAGTTCTTC. This codes for CASSLGPGNPTSGRGDEQFF.

The gene calls are TRBV5-1 and TRBJ1-1; 10 nucleotides line up with TRBD1. The CDR3 has 15 residues. CDR1 and CDR2 from the germline V gene are SGHRS and YFSETQ. The V gene end was trimmed by 3 bases and the J gene end by 6 bases; junction bases not matched to a gene: 8. The CDR3 loop is CASSYSTGGRAEAFF. In nucleotides, the CDR3 is TGCGCCAGCAGCTACTCGACAGGGGGCCGGGCTGAAGCTTTCTTT.

This clone showed up just a few times. The chain couples TRBV9 to TRBJ2-7, with D possibly being TRBD1 or TRBD2 (5 bases each). Per germline, CDR1 SGDLS and CDR2 YYNGEE. CDR3 length equals 14 residues. Trimming took 5 bases from V and 2 from J, leaving 14 bases between them. CDR3 residues: CASSRTGTPYEQYF. The CDR3 DNA follows: TGTGCCAGCAGTCGCACGGGGACCCCCTACGAGCAGTACTTC.

In this sample, this clone turned up a few times. This chain uses TRBV7-2 with TRBJ2-6; D is possibly TRBD1 (6 bases). The CDR3 is made up of 18 amino acids. The V gene lost 4 bases and the J gene lost 0 bases, with 16 bases spanning the gap. Germline V lookup: CDR1 SGHTA, CDR2 FQGNSA. The CDR3 spells CASSSRQATLSGANVLTF. CDR3 bases: TGTGCCAGCAGCTCACGACAGGCCACACTCTCTGGGGCCAACGTCCTGACTTTC.